This T cell receptor (beta chain) was sequenced for a study of blood T cell repertoires in COVID-19. V lost 4 bases and J 3 bases, leaving 7 bases between the germline ends. Per the germline V gene, CDR1 is LGHDT and CDR2 is YNNKEL (reference sequence). The CDR3 consists of 13 residues. Here immunoSEQ multiplex PCR was the method, and the copy in TCRdb shows in-frame clones only, minus some. This table holds about 49,000 clones, 81% found once. The sample taken for sequencing was peripheral blood. The rearrangement links TRBV3-1 (or the pseudogene TRBV3-2) to TRBJ1-5, with no clear D. This clonotype originated in a woman of 80 years or more with COVID-19, enrolled during active disease. The CDR3 DNA reads as TGTGCCAGCAGCCGGGGAGACAATCAGCCCCAGCATTTT. Translation gives CASSRGDNQPQHF.